This T cell receptor beta chain was recorded in a study of CD8 T cells in Susac syndrome. High-throughput TCR beta sequencing covered peripheral CD8+ and CD4+ T cells. Trimming stripped 6 bases from V and 0 bases from J, with 2 bases between. This CDR3 spans 11 amino acids. Germline V gives CDR1 KGHDR, CDR2 SFDVKD. With random hexamers, roughly 0.5 to 1 ug RNA was reverse transcribed. Amplification of TCR beta CDR3 was carried out by immunoSEQ multiplex PCR, which covered 54 Vbeta and 13 Jbeta segments. TCRdb reanalysed the immunoSEQ multiplex PCR reads using MiXCR and keeps one entry per CDR3 protein. The data contain fewer than 65,000 distinct CDR3 sequences, approximately 90% of them singletons.

The rearrangement links TRBV24-1 to TRBJ2-7; no clear D gene. Material: CD8+ T cells from PBMCs. This receptor was obtained from a human donor in good health. CDR3 protein: CATSSSYEQYF. The CDR3 DNA follows: TGTGCCACCAGTAGCTCCTACGAGCAGTACTTC.